The clone carrying this T cell receptor (beta chain) was found a few times. Sample-barcoded 5' priming and a J-beta primer mix drove a second PCR of roughly 6 to 12 cycles. TCRdb redid the calling of the 5' RACE reads with MiXCR, one entry per CDR3 protein. The table includes 650,000 to 1,000,000 distinct CDR3 sequences, 30% to 45% detected once. This CDR3 is 13 amino acids long. CDR1 SNHLY and CDR2 FYNNEI come from the germline V gene. Samples had at least 6.5 million PBMCs isolated from them. These data are taken from a study of blood T cells in healthy people across ages. This sequence was found in a man aged 18 to 35 in good health. The sample taken for sequencing was blood. The chain combines TRBV2 with TRBJ2-4, with TRBD1 matching over 9 bases. The tail of the sequence fits TRBJ2-7 better, so the J call may be wrong. The CDR3 region has the DNA TGTGCCAGCTATGGACAGGGGAGCTACGAGCAGTACTTC. It specifies CASYGQGSYEQYF.